This TCR beta chain was sequenced during a study of blood T cell repertoires in COVID-19. Study details: Whether acute or convalescent, the COVID-19 samples came from the United States, Italy and Spain. From T cells, B-cell-depleted T cells, or PBMCs came the material, which was cDNA or gDNA.

In the original workflow: Estimation of nucleated cell counts was performed using reference gene primer amplification. Sequencing was performed with immunoSEQ multiplex PCR; in TCRdb, only in-frame clones are kept and a portion is missing. The V and J calls and clone size were taken over from that table, and D and trimming were inferred from the DNA. The data hold 70,000 or so clones, with more than 75% observed a single time. Germline V gene lookup returns CDR1 LNHDA and CDR2 SQIVND (reference sequence). V gave up 3 bases and J gave up 6 bases; unmatched junction bases: 4. CDR3 length equals 14 residues.

Specimen: peripheral blood. This receptor was identified in a human donor in a cohort sampled during active COVID-19. The chain is built from TRBV19 and TRBJ2-1, with 8 bases aligning to TRBD2. The chain's CDR3 is CASSISGSGNEQFF. Written as DNA, the CDR3 is TGTGCCAGTAGTATCAGCGGGAGCGGCAATGAGCAGTTCTTC. Together with reference TRBV19 and TRBJ2-1, the CDR3 gives the full variable domain: DGGITQSPKYLFRKEGQNVTLSCEQNLNHDAMYWYRQDPGQGLRLIYYSQIVNDFQKGDIAEGYSVSREKKESFPLTVTSAQKNPTAFYLCASSISGSGNEQFFGPGTRLTVL.